This record covers a single T cell receptor (beta chain). The entry originates in a study of blood T cell repertoires in COVID-19. Study context: The analysed material was cDNA or gDNA that came from T cells, B-cell-depleted T cells, or PBMCs.

This CDR3 region has 14 residues. V lost 7 bases to trimming and J lost 0 bases, with 12 bases between them. Original data processing: How many nucleated cells were present was estimated from reference gene primer amplification. Sequencing was performed with immunoSEQ multiplex PCR; in TCRdb, only in-frame clones are kept and a portion is missing. D and trimming were read from the DNA, whereas the V and J calls and clone size are those reported in that table. The profile shows roughly 260,000 clones, about 80% of them singletons. The sequenced sample consisted of PBMCs or T cells enriched from blood (not recorded which). The genes are TRBV23-1 and TRBJ1-2, with D possibly matching TRBD1 (6 bases). TRBV23-1 counts as an open reading frame of uncertain function. This receptor was identified in a woman aged 40 to 50 who had been exposed to COVID-19. CDR3 bases: TGCGCCAGCACCTACAGGGCCTCTAACTATGGCTACACCTTC. This codes for CASTYRASNYGYTF.